What follows is one TCR beta chain and its context. Profiling relied on immunoSEQ multiplex PCR, and the TCRdb table lists in-frame clones only, not all of them. The sample holds tens of thousands of clones, 75% to 90% seen once. The data are from a study of T cells after somatic rescue of genetic block. This CDR3 is built from 14 residues. Germline V lookup: CDR1 MRHNA, CDR2 SNTAGT. Unmatched junction bases numbered 10, after V lost 6 bases and J lost 6 bases. This chain joins TRBV6-4 and TRBJ2-7, with 8 bases identical to TRBD2. The source is a woman aged 18-29 years. The source material was peripheral blood mononuclear cells (PBMCs). As DNA, the CDR3 is TGTGCCAGCAGCGCAGGCGGGGGGTCGGGCGAGCAGTACTTC. Protein product: CASSAGGGSGEQYF.